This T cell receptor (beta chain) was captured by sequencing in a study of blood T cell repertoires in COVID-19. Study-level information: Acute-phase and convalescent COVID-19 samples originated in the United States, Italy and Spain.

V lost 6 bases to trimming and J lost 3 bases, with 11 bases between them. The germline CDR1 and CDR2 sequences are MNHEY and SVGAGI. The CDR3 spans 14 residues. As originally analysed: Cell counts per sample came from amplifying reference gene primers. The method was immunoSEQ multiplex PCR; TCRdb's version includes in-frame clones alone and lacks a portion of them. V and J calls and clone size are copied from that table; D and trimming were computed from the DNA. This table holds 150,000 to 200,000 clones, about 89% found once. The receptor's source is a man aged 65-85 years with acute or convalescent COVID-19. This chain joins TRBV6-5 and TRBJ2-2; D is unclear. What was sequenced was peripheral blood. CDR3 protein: CASRVVGDTGELFF. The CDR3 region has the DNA TGTGCCAGCAGGGTGGTGGGCGACACCGGGGAGCTGTTTTTT.